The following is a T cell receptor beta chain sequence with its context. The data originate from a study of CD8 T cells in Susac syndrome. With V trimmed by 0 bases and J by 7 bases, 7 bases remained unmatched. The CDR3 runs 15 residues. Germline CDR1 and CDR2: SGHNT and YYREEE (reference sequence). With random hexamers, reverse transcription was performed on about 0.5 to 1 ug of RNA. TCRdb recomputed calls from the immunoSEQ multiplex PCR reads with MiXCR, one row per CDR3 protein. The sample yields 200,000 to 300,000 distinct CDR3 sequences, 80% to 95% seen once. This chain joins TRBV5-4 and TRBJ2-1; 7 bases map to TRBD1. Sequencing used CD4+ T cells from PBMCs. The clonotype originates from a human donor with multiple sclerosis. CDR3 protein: CASSLGGQMVNEQFF. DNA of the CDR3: TGTGCCAGCAGCTTGGGGGGACAGATGGTAAATGAGCAGTTCTTC.